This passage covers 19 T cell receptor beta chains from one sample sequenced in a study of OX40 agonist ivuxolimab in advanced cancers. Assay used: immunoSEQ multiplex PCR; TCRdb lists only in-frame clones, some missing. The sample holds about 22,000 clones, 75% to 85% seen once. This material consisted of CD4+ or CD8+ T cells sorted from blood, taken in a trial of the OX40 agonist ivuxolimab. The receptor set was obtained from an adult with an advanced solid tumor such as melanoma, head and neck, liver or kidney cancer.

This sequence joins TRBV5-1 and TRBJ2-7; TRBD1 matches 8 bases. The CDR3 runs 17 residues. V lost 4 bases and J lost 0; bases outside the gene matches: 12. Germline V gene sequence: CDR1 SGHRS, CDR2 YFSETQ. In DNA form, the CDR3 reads TGCGCCAGCAGCCCCTGGGGTCCGGGACAGGACTCCTACGAGCAGTACTTC. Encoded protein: CASSPWGPGQDSYEQYF.

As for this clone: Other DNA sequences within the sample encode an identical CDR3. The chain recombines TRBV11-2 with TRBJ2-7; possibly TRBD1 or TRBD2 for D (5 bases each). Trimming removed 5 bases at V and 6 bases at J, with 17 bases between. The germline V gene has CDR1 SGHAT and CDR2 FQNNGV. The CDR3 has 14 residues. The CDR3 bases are TGTGCCAGCAGCCGAACTCGGGACGGATTCGAGCAGTACTTC. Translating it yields CASSRTRDGFEQYF. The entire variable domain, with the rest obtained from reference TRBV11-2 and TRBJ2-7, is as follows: EAGVAQSPRYKIIEKRQSVAFWCNPISGHATLYWYQQILGQGPKLLIQFQNNGVVDDSQLPKDRFSAERLKGVDSTLKIQPAKLEDSAVYLCASSRTRDGFEQYFGPGTRLTVT.

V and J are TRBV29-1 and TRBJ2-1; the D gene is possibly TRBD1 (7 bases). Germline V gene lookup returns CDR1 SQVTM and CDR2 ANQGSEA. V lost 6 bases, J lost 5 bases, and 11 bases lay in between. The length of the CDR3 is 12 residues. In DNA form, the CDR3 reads TGCAGCGTCTCCAGGGGGGACAATGAGCAGTTCTTC. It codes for CSVSRGDNEQFF.

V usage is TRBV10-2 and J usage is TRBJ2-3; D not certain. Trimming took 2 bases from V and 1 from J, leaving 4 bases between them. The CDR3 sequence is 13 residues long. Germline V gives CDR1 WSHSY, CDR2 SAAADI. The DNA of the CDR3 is TGCGCCAGCAGTGAGACAGGCACAGATACGCAGTATTTT. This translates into CASSETGTDTQYF.

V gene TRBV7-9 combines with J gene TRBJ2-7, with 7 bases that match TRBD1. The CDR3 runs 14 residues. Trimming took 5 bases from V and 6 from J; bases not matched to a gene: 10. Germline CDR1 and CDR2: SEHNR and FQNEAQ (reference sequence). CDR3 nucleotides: TGTGCCAGCAGCGCACACAGGGGTGAGACCGAGCAGTACTTC. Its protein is CASSAHRGETEQYF.

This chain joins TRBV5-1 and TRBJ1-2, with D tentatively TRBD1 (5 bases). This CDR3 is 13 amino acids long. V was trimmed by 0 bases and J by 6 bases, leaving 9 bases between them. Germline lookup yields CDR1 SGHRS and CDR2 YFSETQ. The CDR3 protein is CASSLVGGDGYTF. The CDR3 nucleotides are TGCGCCAGCAGCTTGGTCGGGGGAGATGGCTACACCTTC.

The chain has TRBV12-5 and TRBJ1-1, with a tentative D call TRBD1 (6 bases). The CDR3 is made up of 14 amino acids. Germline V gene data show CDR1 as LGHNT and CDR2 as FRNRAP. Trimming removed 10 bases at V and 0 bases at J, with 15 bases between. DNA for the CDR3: TGTGCTACTCGACAGGAGAGAATGAACACTGAAGCTTTCTTT. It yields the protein CATRQERMNTEAFF.

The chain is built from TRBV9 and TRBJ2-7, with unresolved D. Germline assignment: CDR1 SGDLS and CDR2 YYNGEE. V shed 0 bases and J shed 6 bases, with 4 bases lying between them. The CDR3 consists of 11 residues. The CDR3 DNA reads TGTGCCAGCAGCGTAGATGCCGAGCAGTACTTC. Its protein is CASSVDAEQYF.

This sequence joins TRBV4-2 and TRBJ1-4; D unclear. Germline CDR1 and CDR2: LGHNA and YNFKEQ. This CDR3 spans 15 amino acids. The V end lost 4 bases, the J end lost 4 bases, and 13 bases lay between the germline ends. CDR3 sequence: CASSPPDGLNEKLFF. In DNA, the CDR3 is TGTGCCAGCAGCCCTCCCGACGGCCTTAATGAAAAACTGTTTTTT.

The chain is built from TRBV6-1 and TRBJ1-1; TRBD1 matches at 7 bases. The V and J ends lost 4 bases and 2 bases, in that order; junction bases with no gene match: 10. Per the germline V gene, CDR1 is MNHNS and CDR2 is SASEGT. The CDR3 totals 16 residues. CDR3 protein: CASSAPTWDRNTEAFF. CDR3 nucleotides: TGTGCCAGCAGTGCCCCGACTTGGGACAGAAACACTGAAGCTTTCTTT.

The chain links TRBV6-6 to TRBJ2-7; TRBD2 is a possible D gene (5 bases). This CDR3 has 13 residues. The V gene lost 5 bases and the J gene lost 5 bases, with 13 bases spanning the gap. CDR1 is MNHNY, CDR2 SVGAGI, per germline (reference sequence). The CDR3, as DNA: TGTGCCAGCAGTCTCTCCGACGGGGACGAGCAGTACTTC. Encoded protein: CASSLSDGDEQYF.

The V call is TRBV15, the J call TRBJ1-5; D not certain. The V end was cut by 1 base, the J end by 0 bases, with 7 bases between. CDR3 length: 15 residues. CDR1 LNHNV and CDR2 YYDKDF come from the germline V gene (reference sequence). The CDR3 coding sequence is TGTGCCACCAGCAGAGGAGCGGGTAGCAATCAGCCCCAGCATTTT. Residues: CATSRGAGSNQPQHF.

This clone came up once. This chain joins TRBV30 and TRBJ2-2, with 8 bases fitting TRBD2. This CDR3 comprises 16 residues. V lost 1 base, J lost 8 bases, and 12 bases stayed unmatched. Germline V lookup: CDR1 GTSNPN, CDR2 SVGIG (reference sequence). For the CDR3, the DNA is TGTGCCTGGAGTGACGGCGGGAGGCCACCTACTGGGGAGCTGTTTTTT. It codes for CAWSDGGRPPTGELFF.

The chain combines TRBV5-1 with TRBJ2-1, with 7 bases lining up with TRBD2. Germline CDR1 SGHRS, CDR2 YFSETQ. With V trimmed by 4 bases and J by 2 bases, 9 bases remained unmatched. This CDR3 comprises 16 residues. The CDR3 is CASSIISGGPYNEQFF. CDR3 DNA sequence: TGCGCCAGCAGCATCATATCGGGGGGACCCTACAATGAGCAGTTCTTC. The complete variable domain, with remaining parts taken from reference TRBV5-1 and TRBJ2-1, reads KAGVTQTPRYLIKTRGQQVTLSCSPISGHRSVSWYQQTPGQGLQFLFEYFSETQRNKGNFPGRFSGRQFSNSRSEMNVSTLELGDSALYLCASSIISGGPYNEQFFGPGTRLTVL.

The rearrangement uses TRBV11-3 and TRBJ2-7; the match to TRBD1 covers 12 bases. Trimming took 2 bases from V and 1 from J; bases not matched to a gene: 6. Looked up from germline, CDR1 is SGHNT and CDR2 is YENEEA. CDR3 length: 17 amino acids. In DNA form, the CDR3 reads TGTGCCAGCAGCTTAACTGGGACAGGGGGCGTTTCCTACGAGCAGTACTTC. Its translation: CASSLTGTGGVSYEQYF.

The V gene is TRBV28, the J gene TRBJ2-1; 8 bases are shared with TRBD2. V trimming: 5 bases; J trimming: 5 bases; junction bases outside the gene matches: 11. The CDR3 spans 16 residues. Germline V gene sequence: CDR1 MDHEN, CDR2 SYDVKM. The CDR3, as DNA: TGTGCCAGCAGTCGAACCGGGGGGGACTATGACAATGAGCAGTTCTTC. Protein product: CASSRTGGDYDNEQFF.

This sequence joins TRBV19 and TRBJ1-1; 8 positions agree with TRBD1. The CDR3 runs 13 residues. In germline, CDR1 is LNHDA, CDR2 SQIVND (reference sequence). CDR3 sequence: CAGRQGTDTEAFF. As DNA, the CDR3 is TGTGCTGGGCGACAGGGGACGGACACTGAAGCTTTCTTT.

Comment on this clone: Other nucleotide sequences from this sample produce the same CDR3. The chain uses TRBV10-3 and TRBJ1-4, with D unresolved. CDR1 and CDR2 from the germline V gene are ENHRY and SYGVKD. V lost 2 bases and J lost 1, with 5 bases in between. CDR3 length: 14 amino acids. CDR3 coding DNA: TGTGCCATCAGTGAGGTGGGAACTAATGAAAAACTGTTTTTT. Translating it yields CAISEVGTNEKLFF.

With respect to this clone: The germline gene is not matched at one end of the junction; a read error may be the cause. CDR3 sequence (DNA): TGTGCCAGCAGTACAGGGGCTAACTATGGCTACACCTTC. It translates to CASSTGANYGYTF. The rearrangement links TRBV5-1 to TRBJ1-2; 7 bases map to TRBD1. The CDR3 loop spans 13 amino acids. Germline CDR1 SGHRS, CDR2 YFSETQ. Looking up the rest from reference TRBV5-1 and TRBJ1-2 gives the full variable domain: KAGVTQTPRYLIKTRGQQVTLSCSPISGHRSVSWYQQTPGQGLQFLFEYFSETQRNKGNFPGRFSGRQFSNSRSEMNVSTLELGDSALYLCASSTGANYGYTFGSGTRLTVV.